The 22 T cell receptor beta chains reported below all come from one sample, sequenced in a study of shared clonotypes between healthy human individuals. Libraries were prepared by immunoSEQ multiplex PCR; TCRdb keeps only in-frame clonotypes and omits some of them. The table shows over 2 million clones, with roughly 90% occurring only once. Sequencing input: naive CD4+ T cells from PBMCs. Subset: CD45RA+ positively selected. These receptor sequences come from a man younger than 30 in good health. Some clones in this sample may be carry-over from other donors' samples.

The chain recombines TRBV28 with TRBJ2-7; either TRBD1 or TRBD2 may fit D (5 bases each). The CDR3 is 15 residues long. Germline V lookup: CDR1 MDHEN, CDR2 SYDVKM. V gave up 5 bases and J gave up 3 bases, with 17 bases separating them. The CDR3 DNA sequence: TGTGCCAGCAGTCGAACAGGACTGGGGAGCTACGAGCAGTACTTC. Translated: CASSRTGLGSYEQYF.

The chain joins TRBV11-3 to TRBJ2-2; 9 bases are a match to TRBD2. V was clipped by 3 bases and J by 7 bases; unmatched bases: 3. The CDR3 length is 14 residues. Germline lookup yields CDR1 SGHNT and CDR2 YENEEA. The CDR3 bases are TGTGCCAGCAGCTTGGGGACTAGCCACGGGGAGCTGTTTTTT. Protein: CASSLGTSHGELFF.

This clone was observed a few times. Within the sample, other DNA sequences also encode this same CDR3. The CDR3 region has the DNA TGTGCCAGCAGTGAAGGCCAGAACACTGAAGCTTTCTTT. Protein product: CASSEGQNTEAFF. The chain uses TRBV6-1 and TRBJ1-1; D unclear. CDR1 and CDR2 (germline): MNHNS, SASEGT. Trimming shortened V by 1 base and J by 1 base, and 4 bases separated the two germline ends. The CDR3 loop spans 13 amino acids.

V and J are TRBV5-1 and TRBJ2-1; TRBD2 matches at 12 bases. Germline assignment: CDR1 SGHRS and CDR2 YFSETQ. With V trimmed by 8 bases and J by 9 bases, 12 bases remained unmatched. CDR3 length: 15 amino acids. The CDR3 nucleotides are TGCGCCAGTGAGCGACTAGCGGGAGTAGACGGTGAGCAGTTCTTC. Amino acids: CASERLAGVDGEQFF.

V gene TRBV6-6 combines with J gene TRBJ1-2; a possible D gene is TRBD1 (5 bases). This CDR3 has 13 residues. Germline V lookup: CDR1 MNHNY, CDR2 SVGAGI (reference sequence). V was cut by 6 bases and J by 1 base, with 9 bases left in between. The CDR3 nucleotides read TGTGCCAGCAGGACGACAGATAACTATGGCTACACCTTC. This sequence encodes CASRTTDNYGYTF.

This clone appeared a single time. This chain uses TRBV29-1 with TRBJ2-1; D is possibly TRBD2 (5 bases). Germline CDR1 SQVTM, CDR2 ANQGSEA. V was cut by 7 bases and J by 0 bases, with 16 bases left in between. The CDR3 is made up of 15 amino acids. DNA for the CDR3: TGCAGCGGCAATGGACTCATGAGCTCCTACAATGAGCAGTTCTTC. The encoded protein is CSGNGLMSSYNEQFF.

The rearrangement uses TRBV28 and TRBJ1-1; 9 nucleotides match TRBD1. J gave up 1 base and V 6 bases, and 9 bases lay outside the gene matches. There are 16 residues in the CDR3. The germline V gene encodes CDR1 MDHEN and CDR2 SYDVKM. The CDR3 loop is CASRETGGGSNTEAFF. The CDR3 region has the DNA TGTGCCAGCAGAGAAACAGGGGGCGGGTCGAACACTGAAGCTTTCTTT.

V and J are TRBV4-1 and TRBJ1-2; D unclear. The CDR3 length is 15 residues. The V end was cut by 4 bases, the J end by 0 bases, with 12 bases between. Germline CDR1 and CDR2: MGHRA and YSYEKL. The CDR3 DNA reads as TGCGCCAGCAGCCGGTTGGCAGGAGCTAACTATGGCTACACCTTC. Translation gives CASSRLAGANYGYTF.

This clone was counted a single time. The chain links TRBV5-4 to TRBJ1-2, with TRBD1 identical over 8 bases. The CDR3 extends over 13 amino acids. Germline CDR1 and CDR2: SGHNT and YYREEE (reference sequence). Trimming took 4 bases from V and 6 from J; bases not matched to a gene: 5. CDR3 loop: CASSVGTGDGYTF. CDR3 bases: TGTGCCAGCAGCGTGGGGACAGGAGATGGCTACACCTTC.

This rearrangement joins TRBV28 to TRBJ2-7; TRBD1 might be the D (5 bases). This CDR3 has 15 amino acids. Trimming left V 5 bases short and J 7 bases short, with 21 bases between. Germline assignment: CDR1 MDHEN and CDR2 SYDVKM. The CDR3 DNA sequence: TGTGCCAGCAGTCCCCCCGACAGTCAACGGGTAGAGCAGTACTTC. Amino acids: CASSPPDSQRVEQYF.

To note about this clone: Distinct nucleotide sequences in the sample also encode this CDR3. For the CDR3, the DNA is TGTGCCAGCTCACCAGGGACAGGGGGGAACTATGGCTACACCTTC. Residues: CASSPGTGGNYGYTF. V and J are TRBV18 and TRBJ1-2; TRBD1 matches at 11 bases. Germline loops: CDR1 KGHSH, CDR2 LQKENI. The CDR3 extends over 15 amino acids. V was clipped by 2 bases and J by 2 bases; unmatched bases: 1.

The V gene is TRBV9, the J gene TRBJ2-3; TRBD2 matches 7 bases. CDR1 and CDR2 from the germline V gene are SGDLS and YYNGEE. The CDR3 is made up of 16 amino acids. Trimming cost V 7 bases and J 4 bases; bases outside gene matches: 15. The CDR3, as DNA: TGTGCCAGCCAGCAAGGGAGCGGGAATATCGCAGATACGCAGTATTTT. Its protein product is CASQQGSGNIADTQYF. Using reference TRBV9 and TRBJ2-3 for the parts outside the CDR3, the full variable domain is DSGVTQTPKHLITATGQRVTLRCSPRSGDLSVYWYQQSLDQGLQFLIQYYNGEERAKGNILERFSAQQFPDLHSELNLSSLELGDSALYFCASQQGSGNIADTQYFGPGTRLTVL.

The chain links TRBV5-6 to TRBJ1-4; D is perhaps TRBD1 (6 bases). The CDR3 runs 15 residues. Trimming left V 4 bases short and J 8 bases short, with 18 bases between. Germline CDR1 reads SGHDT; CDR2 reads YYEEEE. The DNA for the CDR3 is TGTGCCAGCAGCAAACAAGATCCTGGGGGCGAAAAACTGTTTTTT. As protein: CASSKQDPGGEKLFF.

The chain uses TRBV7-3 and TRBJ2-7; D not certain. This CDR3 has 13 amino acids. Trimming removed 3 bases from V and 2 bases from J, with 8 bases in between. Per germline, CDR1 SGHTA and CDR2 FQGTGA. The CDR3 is CASSLAEPYEQYF. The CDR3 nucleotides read TGTGCCAGCAGCTTGGCGGAACCCTACGAGCAGTACTTC.

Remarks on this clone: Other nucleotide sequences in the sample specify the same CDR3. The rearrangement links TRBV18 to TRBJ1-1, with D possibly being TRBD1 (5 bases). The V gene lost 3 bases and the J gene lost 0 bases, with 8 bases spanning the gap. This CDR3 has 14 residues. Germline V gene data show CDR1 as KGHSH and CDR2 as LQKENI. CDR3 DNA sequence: TGTGCCAGCTCACCGACAGCATTGAACACTGAAGCTTTCTTT. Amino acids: CASSPTALNTEAFF.

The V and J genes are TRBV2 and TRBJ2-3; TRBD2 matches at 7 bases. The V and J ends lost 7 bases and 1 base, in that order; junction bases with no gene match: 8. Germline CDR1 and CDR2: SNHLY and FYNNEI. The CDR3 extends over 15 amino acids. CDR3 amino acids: CASTRGLGGTDTQYF. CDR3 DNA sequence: TGTGCCAGCACCAGAGGACTAGGGGGCACAGATACGCAGTATTTT.

The CDR3 DNA reads as TGTGCCAGCAGCTTAGGGCCCTCGTCGGCCGAAGCTTTCTTT. Translation gives CASSLGPSSAEAFF. The chain carries TRBV7-2 and TRBJ1-1; D gene ambiguous. The CDR3 is 14 amino acids. In germline, CDR1 is SGHTA, CDR2 FQGNSA. Between the trimmed V and J ends, which lost 1 base and 8 bases, there was a span of 14 bases.

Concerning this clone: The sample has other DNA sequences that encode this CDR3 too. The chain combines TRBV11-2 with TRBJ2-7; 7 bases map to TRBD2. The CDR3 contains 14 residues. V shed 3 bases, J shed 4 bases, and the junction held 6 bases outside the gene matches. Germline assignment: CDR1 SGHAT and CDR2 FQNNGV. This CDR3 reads CASSLDSGSYEQYF. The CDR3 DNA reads TGTGCCAGCAGCTTGGATAGCGGGTCGTACGAGCAGTACTTC. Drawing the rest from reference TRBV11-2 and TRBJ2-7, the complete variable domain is EAGVAQSPRYKIIEKRQSVAFWCNPISGHATLYWYQQILGQGPKLLIQFQNNGVVDDSQLPKDRFSAERLKGVDSTLKIQPAKLEDSAVYLCASSLDSGSYEQYFGPGTRLTVT.

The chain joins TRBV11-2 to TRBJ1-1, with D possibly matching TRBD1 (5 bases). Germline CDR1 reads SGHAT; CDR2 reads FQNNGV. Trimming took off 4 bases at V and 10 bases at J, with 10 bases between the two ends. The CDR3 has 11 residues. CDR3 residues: CASSSQGRAFF. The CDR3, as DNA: TGTGCCAGCAGCTCTCAGGGTAGAGCTTTCTTT. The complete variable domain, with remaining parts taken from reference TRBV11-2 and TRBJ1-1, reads EAGVAQSPRYKIIEKRQSVAFWCNPISGHATLYWYQQILGQGPKLLIQFQNNGVVDDSQLPKDRFSAERLKGVDSTLKIQPAKLEDSAVYLCASSSQGRAFFGQGTRLTVV.

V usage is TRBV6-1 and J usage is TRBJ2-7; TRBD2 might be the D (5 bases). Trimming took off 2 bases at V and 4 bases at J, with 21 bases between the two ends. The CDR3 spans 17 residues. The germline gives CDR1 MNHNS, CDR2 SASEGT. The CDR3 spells CASSERRLAFVMYEQYF. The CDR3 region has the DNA TGTGCCAGCAGTGAACGGCGTCTAGCTTTCGTGATGTACGAGCAGTACTTC.

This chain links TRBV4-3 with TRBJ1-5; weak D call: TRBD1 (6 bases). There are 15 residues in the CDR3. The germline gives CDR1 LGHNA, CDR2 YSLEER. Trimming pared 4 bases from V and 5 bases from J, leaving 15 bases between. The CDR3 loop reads CASSRDTGLDQPQHF. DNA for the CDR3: TGCGCCAGCAGCCGGGACACGGGTTTGGATCAGCCCCAGCATTTT.

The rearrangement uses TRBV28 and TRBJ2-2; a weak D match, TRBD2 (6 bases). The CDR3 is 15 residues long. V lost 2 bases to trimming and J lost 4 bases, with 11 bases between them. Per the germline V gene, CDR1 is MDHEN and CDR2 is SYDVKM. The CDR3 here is CASSLDQGGTGELFF. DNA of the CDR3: TGTGCCAGCAGTTTAGACCAGGGAGGCACCGGGGAGCTGTTTTTT.